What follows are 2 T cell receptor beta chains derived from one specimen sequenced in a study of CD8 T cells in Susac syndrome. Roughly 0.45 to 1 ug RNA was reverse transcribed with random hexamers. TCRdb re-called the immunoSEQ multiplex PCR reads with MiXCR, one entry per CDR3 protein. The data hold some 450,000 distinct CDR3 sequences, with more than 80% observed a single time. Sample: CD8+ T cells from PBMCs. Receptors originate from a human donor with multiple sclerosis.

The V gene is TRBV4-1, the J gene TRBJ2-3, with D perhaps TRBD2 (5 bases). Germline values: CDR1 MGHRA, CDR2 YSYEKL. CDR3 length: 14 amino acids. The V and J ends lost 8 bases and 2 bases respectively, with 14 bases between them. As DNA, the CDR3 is TGCGCCAGCGGAGACGAGGGTCACACAGATACGCAGTATTTT. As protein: CASGDEGHTDTQYF.

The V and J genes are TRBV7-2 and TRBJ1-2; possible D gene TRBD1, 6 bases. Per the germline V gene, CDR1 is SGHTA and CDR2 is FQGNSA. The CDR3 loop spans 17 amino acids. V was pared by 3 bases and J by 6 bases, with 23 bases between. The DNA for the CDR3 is TGTGCCAGCAGCTTCCATGGTTTAGCAGGGGAAAGGGATGGCTACACCTTC. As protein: CASSFHGLAGERDGYTF.